This TCR beta chain was captured in a study of shared clonotypes between healthy human individuals. The germline CDR1 and CDR2 sequences are LGHNA and YNFKEQ. CDR3 size: 14 residues. V shed 5 bases and J 4 bases; nucleotides not matched to a gene: 4. A deep-level run was used for the assay. The genomic DNA of each subset was split evenly across several immunoSEQ plates. Produced via immunoSEQ multiplex PCR; TCRdb's table is partial and in-frame only. This table has about 2.4 million clones, 85% to 95% appearing once. The chain couples TRBV4-2 to TRBJ2-2; 7 positions match TRBD1. The TCR sequence derives from a man younger than 30 in good health. Material for sequencing was naive CD4+ T cells sorted from blood. Subset given: CD45RA+ positively selected. The CDR3 coding sequence is TGTGCCAGCAGCTGGGGGACAGCCACCGGGGAGCTGTTTTTT. Its translation: CASSWGTATGELFF.